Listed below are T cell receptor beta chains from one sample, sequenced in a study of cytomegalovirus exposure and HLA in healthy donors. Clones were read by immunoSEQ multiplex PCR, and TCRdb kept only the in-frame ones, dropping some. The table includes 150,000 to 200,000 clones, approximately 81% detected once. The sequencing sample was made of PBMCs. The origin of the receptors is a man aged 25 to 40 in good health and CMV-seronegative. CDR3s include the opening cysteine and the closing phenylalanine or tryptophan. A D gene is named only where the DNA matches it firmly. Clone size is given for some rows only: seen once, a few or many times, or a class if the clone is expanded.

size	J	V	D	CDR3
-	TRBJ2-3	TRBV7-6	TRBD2	CASSLLAGGMTDTQYF
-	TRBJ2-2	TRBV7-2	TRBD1	CASSLTGDIDGELFF
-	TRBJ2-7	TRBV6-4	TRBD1	CASSDQQDRGLLSYEQYF
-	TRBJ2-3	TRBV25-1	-	CASKRTDTDTQYF
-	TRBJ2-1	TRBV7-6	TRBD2	CASSLVAGLADHNEQFF
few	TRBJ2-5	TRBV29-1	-	CSVDGGETQYF
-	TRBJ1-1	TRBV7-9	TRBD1	CASTFDRATEAFF
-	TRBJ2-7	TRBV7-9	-	CASSKDRSYEQYF
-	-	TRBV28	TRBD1	CASRGQRDRVREQYF
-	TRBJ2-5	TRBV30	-	CAWNGYQETQYF
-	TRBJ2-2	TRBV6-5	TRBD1	CASSYSGQGAGELFF
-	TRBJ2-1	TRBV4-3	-	CASSQALAINEQFF
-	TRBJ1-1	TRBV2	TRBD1	CASSPRTGMGTEAFF
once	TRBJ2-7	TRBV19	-	CASRPRGGTDPREQYF
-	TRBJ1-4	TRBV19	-	CASSSRGPEKLFF
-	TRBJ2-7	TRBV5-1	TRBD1	CASSLGRTGTGDYEQYF
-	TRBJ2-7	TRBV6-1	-	CASSELQGTYEQYF
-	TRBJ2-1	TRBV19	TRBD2	CASRGSGGGSYNEQFF
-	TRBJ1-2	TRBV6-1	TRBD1	CASSENRGPYGYTF
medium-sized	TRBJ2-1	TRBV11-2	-	CASSQERRGGARFF